Listed below are T cell receptor beta chains from one sample, sequenced in a study of blood T cell repertoires in COVID-19. The method was immunoSEQ multiplex PCR; TCRdb's version includes in-frame clones alone and lacks a portion of them. The sample lists about 26,000 clones; 90% were seen once. Source material: peripheral blood. All receptors come from a man in his 70s with acute or convalescent COVID-19. Both conserved end residues are part of each CDR3. D genes are given only for firm matches. Clone size is shown for a subset of rows, as once, few, many or a class of expanded clone.

D,V,J,size,CDR3,DNA
TRBD1,TRBV11-3,TRBJ2-7,-,CASSPTGGQSEQYF,TGTGCCAGCAGCCCGACAGGGGGTCAATCCGAGCAGTACTTC
-,TRBV7-9,TRBJ2-7,medium-sized,CASSLGAVSYEQYF,TGTGCCAGCAGCTTAGGGGCAGTCTCCTACGAGCAGTACTTC
TRBD1,TRBV7-9,TRBJ1-4,-,CASSLSQGFSEKLFF,TGTGCCAGCAGCTTATCACAGGGGTTTTCTGAAAAACTGTTTTTT
TRBD2,TRBV19,TRBJ2-1,-,CASSIPGGSYNEQFF,TGTGCCAGTAGTATACCGGGAGGCTCCTACAATGAGCAGTTCTTC
-,TRBV7-2,TRBJ2-1,-,CASSYRQGSYNEQFF,TGTGCCAGCAGCTACAGGCAGGGCTCCTACAATGAGCAGTTCTTC
TRBD2,TRBV11-2,TRBJ2-7,-,CASAITSDYEQYF,TGTGCCAGCGCCATTACTAGCGACTACGAGCAGTACTTC
TRBD1,TRBV14,TRBJ1-3,-,CASSQPGTVYNTIYF,TGTGCCAGCAGCCAACCCGGGACAGTGTACAACACCATATATTTT
-,TRBV10-3,TRBJ1-2,-,CAISEPRAPYGYTF,TGTGCCATCAGTGAGCCCAGGGCTCCCTATGGCTACACCTTC
-,TRBV18,TRBJ1-5,few,CASSTSQGSNQPQHF,TGTGCCAGCTCCACGTCCCAGGGAAGCAATCAGCCCCAGCATTTT
-,TRBV5-5,TRBJ2-3,-,CASSLTSFSGTDTQYF,TGTGCCAGCAGCTTGACTAGCTTCAGCGGTACAGATACGCAGTATTTT
-,TRBV9,TRBJ1-1,-,CASSAVGREAFF,TGTGCCAGCAGCGCGGTGGGGCGAGAAGCTTTCTTT
TRBD1,TRBV6-2/TRBV6-3,TRBJ1-2,-,CASSFVGQSNYGYTF,TGTGCCAGCAGTTTTGTGGGACAGTCTAACTATGGCTACACCTTC
-,TRBV19,TRBJ2-3,-,CASSPTGGFTDTQYF,TGTGCCAGTAGTCCCACGGGGGGCTTCACAGATACGCAGTATTTT
TRBD2,TRBV9,TRBJ2-1,-,CASSVFSGRENEQFF,TGTGCCAGCAGCGTTTTTAGCGGGAGGGAGAATGAGCAGTTCTTC
TRBD2,TRBV28,TRBJ2-5,-,CAILEREVGKETQYF,TGTGCCATCCTCGAGCGGGAGGTAGGAAAAGAGACCCAGTACTTC
-,TRBV6-5,TRBJ1-3,-,CASSYGGISGNTIYF,TGTGCCAGCAGTTACGGGGGGATATCTGGAAACACCATATATTTT
-,TRBV5-4,TRBJ1-4,-,CASSSDEKLFF,TGTGCCAGCAGCTCCGATGAAAAACTGTTTTTT
TRBD1,TRBV7-3,TRBJ1-4,-,CASSTDQDRGRRNNNEKLFF,TGTGCCAGCAGCACCGACCAGGACAGGGGCAGACGGAATAATAATGAAAAACTGTTTTTT
TRBD1,TRBV5-4,TRBJ2-7,-,CASSPDGTGAYEQYF,TGTGCCAGCAGCCCGGATGGGACAGGGGCCTACGAGCAGTACTTC
-,TRBV6-5,TRBJ2-2,-,CASTAPGGTGELFF,TGTGCCAGCACGGCCCCCGGGGGCACCGGGGAGCTGTTTTTT
TRBD1,TRBV6-6,TRBJ1-2,-,CASSRDRGINGYTF,TGTGCCAGCAGTCGGGACAGGGGGATTAATGGCTACACCTTC
TRBD2,TRBV4-3,TRBJ2-3,-,CASSQEAGATDTQYF,TGCGCCAGCAGCCAAGAAGCGGGGGCCACAGATACGCAGTATTTT
-,TRBV6-5,TRBJ1-1,-,CASRLWRGTEAFF,TGTGCCAGCAGACTCTGGAGAGGGACTGAAGCTTTCTTT